This is a list of T cell receptor beta chains from one sample in a study of cytomegalovirus exposure and HLA in healthy donors. The assay was immunoSEQ multiplex PCR, and TCRdb's table has in-frame clones only and misses some. The table has over 90,000 clones, 60% to 75% seen once. Source material: PBMCs. These receptors originate from a man in his 60s in good health and CMV-seronegative. The CDR3 runs from the conserved cysteine through the conserved F or W. D genes are given only for firm matches. Expanded clones get a size class; other rows say once, few or many, or leave the size out.

.	TRBV23-1	.	TRBJ1-2	CASSQRTSSYGYTF	TGCGCCAGCAGTCAAAGGACTTCGAGCTATGGCTACACCTTC
.	TRBV9	.	TRBJ1-6	CASSVNRERNNSPLHF	TGTGCCAGCAGCGTCAACAGGGAGAGGAATAATTCACCCCTCCACTTT
TRBD1	TRBV7-6	.	TRBJ2-7	CASSSSWDRTYEQYF	TGTGCCAGCAGTTCTTCCTGGGACAGGACCTACGAGCAGTACTTC
TRBD1	TRBV9	.	TRBJ1-5	CASSLTGTGQPQHF	TGTGCCAGCAGCCTGACAGGGACCGGGCAGCCCCAGCATTTT
.	TRBV15	few	TRBJ2-5	CATSRGGRETQYF	TGTGCCACCAGCAGAGGGGGGCGGGAGACCCAGTACTTC
.	TRBV11-2	.	TRBJ2-1	CATSLGASSYNEQFF	TGTGCCACCTCGTTGGGGGCGAGCTCCTACAATGAGCAGTTCTTC
TRBD2	TRBV30	.	TRBJ2-3	CAWSDGTSVDTQYF	TGTGCCTGGAGTGACGGGACTAGCGTTGATACGCAGTATTTT
TRBD1	TRBV10-2	.	TRBJ2-5	CASRGQGRQETQYF	TGCGCCAGCAGGGGACAGGGGAGACAAGAGACCCAGTACTTC
.	TRBV7-6	.	TRBJ2-3	CASSTHPAGATDTQYF	TGTGCCAGCAGCACTCATCCAGCGGGTGCAACAGATACGCAGTATTTT
TRBD1	TRBV9	once	TRBJ2-5	CASSVDGQGKETQYF	TGTGCCAGCAGCGTAGACGGACAGGGCAAAGAGACCCAGTACTTC
.	TRBV21-1	.	TRBJ1-2	CASRQWKSYGYTF	TGTGCCAGCAGACAGTGGAAAAGCTATGGCTACACCTTC
.	TRBV10-3	.	TRBJ1-2	CAISDLGRGKDGYTF	TGTGCCATCAGTGACCTCGGGCGGGGGAAGGATGGCTACACCTTC
.	TRBV5-1	.	TRBJ1-1	CASSTDRPNTEAFF	TGCGCCAGCAGCACGGACAGACCGAACACTGAAGCTTTCTTT
.	TRBV7-7	.	TRBJ2-1	CASSSRGGEQFF	TGTGCCAGCAGCTCCAGAGGTGGTGAGCAGTTCTTC